The 32 T cell receptor beta chains below come from one sample, sequenced in a study of T cells in Graves' hyperthyroidism and ophthalmopathy. RNA transcripts served as the template for amplifying TCR beta CDR3 regions. First-round RT-PCR of the TCR CDR3 relied on the HTBI primer set. TCRdb analysed the multiplex PCR reads with MiXCR anew, one entry per CDR3 protein. The table records hundreds of thousands of distinct CDR3 sequences, approximately 21% of them present only once. What was sequenced was blood. Source of these receptors: a man aged 30 to 45 with Graves' ophthalmopathy.

This clonotype has a count of ten or more. The rearrangement links TRBV20-1 to TRBJ2-7, with a weak D call TRBD2 (5 bases). Germline V CDR1 and CDR2: DFQATT, SNEGSKA (reference sequence). The CDR3 sequence is 14 residues long. With 6 bases removed from V and 3 bases from J, the gap between germline ends came to 18 bases. Here the CDR3 reads CSASRAREIYEQYF. As DNA, the CDR3 is TGCAGTGCGTCGCGGGCGAGGGAAATCTACGAGCAGTACTTC.

This clonotype was recorded a few times. The chain recombines TRBV25-1 with TRBJ2-7; D tentatively reads TRBD1 or TRBD2 (5 bases each). Germline CDR1 and CDR2: MGHDK and SYGVNS. V was shortened by 3 bases and J by 5 bases, with 8 bases between the two germline ends. The length of the CDR3 is 12 residues. The CDR3 region has the DNA TGTGCCAGCAGTGATGGGGGACACGAGCAGTACTTC. As protein: CASSDGGHEQYF.

This clonotype appeared many times. The CDR3 DNA reads TGTGCCAGCAGCCCCAGGACCGGTGGAAACACCATATATTTT. As protein: CASSPRTGGNTIYF. The chain recombines TRBV9 with TRBJ1-3; D is unresolved. This CDR3 is 14 amino acids long. V was clipped by 4 bases and J by 3 bases, with 11 bases between them. Germline V gene sequence: CDR1 SGDLS, CDR2 YYNGEE.

This clonotype was observed many times. CDR3 bases: TGCAGCGTTGTAGGGGAGCCCAGGGGAAGCACTGAAGCTTTCTTT. It codes for CSVVGEPRGSTEAFF. V usage is TRBV29-1 and J usage is TRBJ1-1, with TRBD1 as a possible D gene (6 bases). The CDR3 totals 15 residues. The germline CDR1 and CDR2 sequences are SQVTM and ANQGSEA. V was trimmed by 4 bases and J by 4 bases, leaving 19 bases between them.

This clonotype was counted at least ten times. The CDR3 spells CASSPTGTEGQPQHF. For the CDR3, the DNA is TGTGCCAGCTCCCCAACCGGGACAGAGGGTCAGCCCCAGCATTTT. The V and J genes are TRBV18 and TRBJ1-5; 7 bases map to TRBD1. Germline assignment: CDR1 KGHSH and CDR2 LQKENI. This CDR3 is built from 15 residues. The J segment lost 6 bases and the V segment lost 6 bases, leaving 11 bases of the junction unmatched.

The chain uses TRBV24-1 and TRBJ2-1; D ambiguous. The CDR3 extends over 15 amino acids. CDR1 and CDR2 (germline): KGHDR, SFDVKD. Trimming took 3 bases from V and 4 from J, leaving 12 bases between them. In DNA, the CDR3 is TGTGCCACCAGTGATCCCGGCGGACCTTACAATGAGCAGTTCTTC. This translates into CATSDPGGPYNEQFF.

This clonotype was seen more than once but under ten times. V gene TRBV7-2 combines with J gene TRBJ2-7; D not certain. V dropped 1 base and J dropped 5 bases, with 15 bases sitting between them. This CDR3 is built from 15 residues. Looked up from germline, CDR1 is SGHTA and CDR2 is FQGNSA. The CDR3 DNA follows: TGTGCCAGCAGCTTAGAAGGATTCGGGTACCACGAGCAGTACTTC. It yields the protein CASSLEGFGYHEQYF.

The genes are TRBV19 and TRBJ2-1; 10 bases line up with TRBD1. Germline V lookup: CDR1 LNHDA, CDR2 SQIVND (reference sequence). The CDR3 has 16 residues. J was trimmed by 9 bases and V by 6 bases; bases with no gene match: 14. The CDR3 region is CASRKDEGQGRGEQFF. CDR3 nucleotide sequence: TGTGCCAGTAGAAAGGACGAGGGACAGGGGAGGGGTGAGCAGTTCTTC.

This clonotype was seen only a few times. The V gene is TRBV9, the J gene TRBJ1-5, with a weak D call TRBD1 (5 bases). The CDR3 loop spans 14 amino acids. Per germline, CDR1 SGDLS and CDR2 YYNGEE. Trimming stripped 4 bases from V and 8 bases from J, with 16 bases between. CDR3 sequence reads: CASSPGTPGEPQHF. The CDR3, as DNA: TGTGCCAGCAGCCCCGGGACCCCCGGTGAGCCCCAGCATTTT.

The chain recombines TRBV6-1 with TRBJ2-7; D might be TRBD2 (6 bases). The CDR3 is 14 residues long. The V end was cut by 6 bases, the J end by 4 bases, with 16 bases between. CDR1 is MNHNS, CDR2 SASEGT, per germline. The chain's CDR3 is CASRDLGGSYEQYF. The CDR3 DNA is TGTGCCAGCAGGGACCTCGGGGGATCTTACGAGCAGTACTTC.

This clonotype was counted a few times. V gene TRBV28 combines with J gene TRBJ2-3, with D possibly being TRBD1 (5 bases). Trimming took off 5 bases at V and 3 bases at J, with 15 bases between the two ends. The CDR3 contains 15 residues. Germline loops: CDR1 MDHEN, CDR2 SYDVKM. CDR3 loop: CASSPAPGLTDTQYF. The CDR3 DNA is TGTGCCAGCAGTCCCGCCCCAGGGTTAACAGATACGCAGTATTTT.

V usage is TRBV5-5 and J usage is TRBJ1-5; the D is unclear. The V gene lost 0 bases and the J gene lost 7 bases, with 14 bases spanning the gap. The CDR3 consists of 15 residues. In germline, CDR1 is SGHKS, CDR2 YYEKEE (reference sequence). CDR3 DNA sequence: TGTGCCAGCAGCTTGGTGGGCGGATTCAACCAGCCCCAGCATTTT. This gives the protein CASSLVGGFNQPQHF.

The chain couples TRBV27 to TRBJ2-7, with D possibly matching TRBD2 (6 bases). Germline lookup yields CDR1 MNHEY and CDR2 SMNVEV (reference sequence). This CDR3 is built from 15 residues. Trimming shortened V by 4 bases and J by 2 bases, and 15 bases separated the two germline ends. This CDR3 is CASSSAGSGTYEQYF. The CDR3 DNA reads as TGTGCCAGCAGTTCCGCTGGTAGCGGTACCTACGAGCAGTACTTC.

This clonotype has a count of ten or more. The chain employs TRBV6-2 or TRBV6-3 and TRBJ2-1; a weak D match, TRBD1 (5 bases). The length of the CDR3 is 17 residues. Germline CDR1 MNHEY, CDR2 SVGEGT. The germline V and J ends were trimmed by 4 bases and 1 base, with 17 bases remaining between them. The CDR3 nucleotides are TGTGCCAGCAGTTCTCGGACAACCGGAATATCCTACAATGAGCAGTTCTTC. The encoded protein is CASSSRTTGISYNEQFF.

This clonotype was observed at least ten times. The J gene is TRBJ2-1, the V gene TRBV11-2; D ambiguous. V lost 3 bases and J lost 5, with 5 bases in between. The CDR3 spans 12 residues. The germline V gene encodes CDR1 SGHAT and CDR2 FQNNGV. Here the CDR3 DNA reads TGTGCCAGCAGCTTGGGGAACAATGAGCAGTTCTTC. Translation: CASSLGNNEQFF.

The V and J genes are TRBV19 and TRBJ1-5, with D unclear. This CDR3 region has 16 residues. V was trimmed by 7 bases and J by 0 bases, leaving 16 bases between them. CDR1 and CDR2 from the germline V gene are LNHDA and SQIVND (reference sequence). CDR3 residues: CASKGQPNYSNQPQHF. The CDR3 bases are TGTGCCAGTAAAGGGCAGCCTAATTATAGCAATCAGCCCCAGCATTTT. Filled out from reference TRBV19 and TRBJ1-5, the complete variable domain reads DGGITQSPKYLFRKEGQNVTLSCEQNLNHDAMYWYRQDPGQGLRLIYYSQIVNDFQKGDIAEGYSVSREKKESFPLTVTSAQKNPTAFYLCASKGQPNYSNQPQHFGDGTRLSIL.

The V gene is TRBV6-1, the J gene TRBJ1-1; D remains ambiguous. V was shortened by 6 bases and J by 4 bases, with 12 bases between the two germline ends. Germline lookup yields CDR1 MNHNS and CDR2 SASEGT. The CDR3 covers 13 residues. The CDR3 loop reads CASSPTATTEAFF. As DNA, the CDR3 is TGTGCCAGCAGCCCCACAGCGACCACTGAAGCTTTCTTT.

This clonotype was found many times. The rearrangement joins TRBV3-1 to TRBJ2-7; D uncertain. CDR1 is LGHDT and CDR2 is YNNKEL in the germline V gene (reference sequence). V dropped 1 base and J dropped 1 base, with 11 bases sitting between them. This CDR3 contains 15 residues. CDR3 residues: CASSQVTTASYEQYF. CDR3 coding DNA: TGTGCCAGCAGCCAAGTCACGACCGCTTCCTACGAGCAGTACTTC.

This clonotype has a handful of counts. This chain joins TRBV27 and TRBJ2-2; the D call may be TRBD1 or TRBD2 (5 bases each). Germline V gene lookup returns CDR1 MNHEY and CDR2 SMNVEV (reference sequence). Trimming left V 4 bases short and J 4 bases short, with 10 bases between. The CDR3 loop spans 14 amino acids. The CDR3 bases are TGTGCCAGCAGTTCCCGGGGCCGCACCGGGGAGCTGTTTTTT. Amino acids: CASSSRGRTGELFF.

The rearrangement joins TRBV18 to TRBJ2-1; 9 bases match TRBD2. Trimming at V came to 0 bases and at J to 6 bases, leaving 9 bases not matched to a gene. Germline lookup yields CDR1 KGHSH and CDR2 LQKENI. The CDR3 is 17 amino acids. CDR3 coding DNA: TGTGCCAGCTCACCACCTCCTGGCCTAGCGGGGAGCAATGAGCAGTTCTTC. Amino acid sequence: CASSPPPGLAGSNEQFF.

The chain carries TRBV27 and TRBJ1-5; D is perhaps TRBD1 (5 bases). Germline loops: CDR1 MNHEY, CDR2 SMNVEV (reference sequence). The CDR3 spans 16 residues. V was shortened by 1 base and J by 2 bases, with 12 bases between the two germline ends. CDR3 in amino acids: CASSLYSGVGNQPQHF. The CDR3 DNA follows: TGTGCCAGCAGTTTATATTCGGGGGTTGGCAATCAGCCCCAGCATTTT.

This clonotype was seen only a few times. For the CDR3, the DNA is TGTGCCAGCAGCTTAAAGAGAGCCGGGGAGCTGTTTTTT. As protein: CASSLKRAGELFF. The V call is TRBV7-3, the J call TRBJ2-2; D is undetermined. V lost 1 base and J 6 bases, leaving 6 bases between the germline ends. The CDR3 covers 13 residues. Germline values: CDR1 SGHTA, CDR2 FQGTGA. The full variable domain, with the rest looked up from reference TRBV7-3 and TRBJ2-2, is GAGVSQTPSNKVTEKGKYVELRCDPISGHTALYWYRQSLGQGPEFLIYFQGTGAADDSGLPNDRFFAVRPEGSVSTLKIQRTERGDSAVYLCASSLKRAGELFFGEGSRLTVL.

In this sample, this clonotype turned up a few times. CDR3 sequence (DNA): TGTGCCAGTAGTGTGACTAGCGGGAGTGCCTACGAGCAGTACTTC. It translates to CASSVTSGSAYEQYF. The chain carries TRBV19 and TRBJ2-7, with 12 bases fitting TRBD2. The CDR3 consists of 15 residues. From germline, CDR1 is LNHDA and CDR2 SQIVND (reference sequence). The V and J ends lost 5 bases and 2 bases, in that order; junction bases with no gene match: 4.

There are many counts of this clonotype. The V and J genes are TRBV7-9 and TRBJ2-7; D may be TRBD1 (6 bases). Trimming pared 1 base from V and 2 bases from J, leaving 9 bases between. The CDR3 is 14 amino acids. Germline loops: CDR1 SEHNR, CDR2 FQNEAQ (reference sequence). DNA for the CDR3: TGTGCCAGCAGCTTAGGGACAGCCCCCTACGAGCAGTACTTC. Translation gives CASSLGTAPYEQYF.

This clonotype came up many times. The V and J genes are TRBV20-1 and TRBJ2-3; 9 nucleotides align to TRBD1. The CDR3 is made up of 15 amino acids. With 0 bases clipped from V and 5 bases from J, the junction kept 6 bases outside the gene matches. Germline assignment: CDR1 DFQATT and CDR2 SNEGSKA (reference sequence). The chain's CDR3 is CSARDTTGGVDTQYF. CDR3 DNA sequence: TGCAGTGCTAGAGATACCACAGGGGGCGTAGATACGCAGTATTTT.

A remark on this clonotype: The junction departs from germline at one end; a sequencing error may be responsible. The chain uses TRBV20-1 and TRBJ2-1; 13 bases agree with TRBD2. Germline assignment: CDR1 DFQATT and CDR2 SNEGSKA (reference sequence). The CDR3 has 20 amino acids. Written as DNA, the CDR3 is TGCAGTGCGGTGGTTCGGACTAGCGGGAGCCCCCTCAGCTCCTACAGTGAGCAGTTCTTC. Protein product: CSAVVRTSGSPLSSYSEQFF.

The J gene is TRBJ2-2, the V gene TRBV9, with 11 bases lining up with TRBD2. Germline lookup yields CDR1 SGDLS and CDR2 YYNGEE. There are 16 residues in the CDR3. Germline trimming cut 6 bases from V and 1 base from J; bases unmatched to any gene: 5. The CDR3 loop reads CASTSTSGKNTGELFF. In nucleotides, the CDR3 is TGTGCCAGCACCTCGACTAGCGGGAAGAACACCGGGGAGCTGTTTTTT.

In its sample, this clonotype is medium-sized. The gene calls are TRBV7-8 and TRBJ2-1, with a possible D match to TRBD2 (6 bases). CDR3 length equals 19 residues. Germline V lookup: CDR1 SGHVS, CDR2 FQNEAQ. V gave up 8 bases and J gave up 4 bases, with 30 bases separating them. CDR3 region: CASGSDHRLGGVGYNEQFF. CDR3 nucleotide sequence: TGTGCCAGCGGATCTGACCATCGGTTGGGGGGAGTGGGGTACAATGAGCAGTTCTTC.

This clonotype was found many times. This chain uses TRBV18 with TRBJ2-5, with unresolved D. Trimming stripped 1 base from V and 5 bases from J, with 11 bases between. The germline V gene encodes CDR1 KGHSH and CDR2 LQKENI. The CDR3 covers 14 residues. The CDR3 bases are TGTGCCAGCTCACCACAGAGCGTCAGGGAGACCCAGTACTTC. Protein product: CASSPQSVRETQYF.

This clonotype was detected ten times or more. The chain is built from TRBV28 and TRBJ1-2, with 8 bases matching TRBD1. The CDR3 covers 17 residues. Germline CDR1 reads MDHEN; CDR2 reads SYDVKM. The V segment lost 6 bases and the J segment 2 bases; nucleotides outside the gene matches: 14. CDR3 coding DNA: TGTGCCAGCAGCCGGGACAGGCTCTTCGGGGGCAACTATGGCTACACCTTC. Protein: CASSRDRLFGGNYGYTF.

V and J are TRBV6-1 and TRBJ1-5; no clear D. The germline CDR1 and CDR2 sequences are MNHNS and SASEGT. This CDR3 comprises 14 residues. The V end was cut by 5 bases, the J end by 0 bases, with 8 bases between. DNA for the CDR3: TGTGCCAGCAGTTTCGTTAATAGCAATCAGCCCCAGCATTTT. Amino acid sequence: CASSFVNSNQPQHF.

This clonotype appeared a few times. V usage is TRBV7-9 and J usage is TRBJ1-1; TRBD1 is a possible D gene (6 bases). The germline CDR1 and CDR2 sequences are SEHNR and FQNEAQ (reference sequence). The CDR3 has 16 amino acids. The V end was cut by 0 bases, the J end by 0 bases, with 11 bases between. The CDR3 loop is CASSLAEDSLNTEAFF. The DNA of the CDR3 is TGTGCCAGCAGCTTAGCGGAGGACAGTTTGAACACTGAAGCTTTCTTT.